These 18 T cell receptor beta chains originate from one sample sequenced in a study of T cell responses to AZD1222 COVID-19 vaccine. Clones were sequenced by immunoSEQ multiplex PCR, and TCRdb holds only the in-frame ones, with some missing. The data contain 150,000 to 170,000 clones, about 90% of them seen just once; the ten biggest clones take up about 5%. The specimen comprised peripheral blood, sampled on day 0 of MenACWY control vaccination. These TCRs come from an adult in good health.

V is TRBV11-2 and J is TRBJ1-1; D not certain. The germline gives CDR1 SGHAT, CDR2 FQNNGV. The CDR3 runs to 14 residues. The V and J ends lost 6 bases and 4 bases respectively, with 15 bases between them. The CDR3 sequence is CASSSWGMITEAFF. The DNA of the CDR3 is TGTGCCAGCAGTTCCTGGGGAATGATCACTGAAGCTTTCTTT.

The V call is TRBV10-3, the J call TRBJ1-4; maybe TRBD1 (6 bases). The germline V gene has CDR1 ENHRY and CDR2 SYGVKD. The CDR3 consists of 14 residues. The V gene lost 7 bases and the J gene lost 5 bases, with 14 bases spanning the gap. CDR3 amino acids: CAIKESGGNEKLFF. CDR3 in DNA: TGTGCCATCAAAGAGTCGGGGGGCAATGAAAAACTGTTTTTT.

This rearrangement joins TRBV20-1 to TRBJ2-7; unclear D gene. Germline CDR1 reads DFQATT; CDR2 reads SNEGSKA (reference sequence). CDR3 size: 11 residues. The chain's CDR3 is CSATDPLRISV. The CDR3 DNA is TGCAGTGCTACGGACCCCCTACGTATTTCCGTC.

The genes are TRBV2 and TRBJ2-1; 7 bases align to TRBD2. V was pared by 7 bases and J by 8 bases, with 14 bases of the junction left unmatched. Germline V gene sequence: CDR1 SNHLY, CDR2 FYNNEI. This CDR3 spans 15 amino acids. As DNA, the CDR3 is TGTGCCAGCATCCCCGGGACTAACCTTTTGGATGAGCAGTTCTTC. Translated, it gives CASIPGTNLLDEQFF.

Turning to this clone: Germline is not matched at one junction end, which may reflect a read error. The chain is built from TRBV3-1 (or the pseudogene TRBV3-2) and TRBJ1-2, with D perhaps TRBD1 (6 bases). Germline CDR1 reads LGHDT; CDR2 reads YNNKEL (reference sequence). CDR3 length equals 14 residues. CDR3 sequence reads: CASSQISGAHGYTF. In DNA, the CDR3 is TGTGCCAGCAGCCAAATTTCGGGGGCCCATGGGTACACCTTC.

The rearrangement uses TRBV10-3 and TRBJ1-1; 7 bases map to TRBD1. V trimming: 6 bases; J trimming: 3 bases; junction bases outside the gene matches: 1. The germline V gene encodes CDR1 ENHRY and CDR2 SYGVKD. The CDR3 is made up of 12 amino acids. The CDR3 DNA follows: TGTGCCATCAGGGGGACAGACACTGAAGCTTTCTTT. As protein: CAIRGTDTEAFF.

Only one count was recorded for this clone. The chain employs TRBV6-1 and TRBJ1-1; no definite D call. V lost 3 bases, J lost 10 bases, and 15 bases lay in between. Per the germline V gene, CDR1 is MNHNS and CDR2 is SASEGT. The CDR3 loop spans 13 amino acids. In DNA form, the CDR3 reads TGTGCCAGCAGTGATTGGGCGATGCCTGGAGCTTTCTTT. Encoded protein: CASSDWAMPGAFF.

The chain recombines TRBV11-3 with TRBJ1-2; 9 positions match TRBD1. Germline CDR1 reads SGHNT; CDR2 reads YENEEA. The CDR3 contains 14 residues. V was pared by 1 base and J by 5 bases, with 2 bases of the junction left unmatched. The DNA for the CDR3 is TGTGCCAGCAGCTTAGGAGGGACAGGGTATGGCTACACCTTC. Amino acid sequence: CASSLGGTGYGYTF. Combining the CDR3 with reference TRBV11-3 and TRBJ1-2 gives the whole variable domain EAGVVQSPRYKIIEKKQPVAFWCNPISGHNTLYWYLQNLGQGPELLIRYENEEAVDDSQLPKDRFSAERLKGVDSTLKIQPAELGDSAVYLCASSLGGTGYGYTFGSGTRLTVV.

The rearrangement uses TRBV19 and TRBJ2-5; the match to TRBD1 covers 7 bases. Trimming cost V 5 bases and J 6 bases; bases outside gene matches: 9. CDR1 LNHDA and CDR2 SQIVND come from the germline V gene (reference sequence). The CDR3 has 14 residues. The CDR3 is CASSASGTAKTQYF. As DNA, the CDR3 is TGTGCCAGTAGTGCCTCCGGGACAGCTAAGACCCAGTACTTC.

This clone was observed once. The rearrangement uses TRBV5-1 and TRBJ2-3; possible D gene TRBD1, 7 bases. This CDR3 has 16 residues. Germline V gene data show CDR1 as SGHRS and CDR2 as YFSETQ. Deletions cut 3 bases from V and 0 bases from J, with 14 bases between. The CDR3 DNA sequence: TGCGCCAGCAGCTCTTACAGGGGACTTAGCACAGATACGCAGTATTTT. Its protein is CASSSYRGLSTDTQYF.

This clone appeared a single time. This chain links TRBV5-1 with TRBJ2-7; 13 bases match TRBD2. CDR3 length: 15 residues. CDR1 is SGHRS, CDR2 YFSETQ, per germline. J gave up 2 bases and V 4 bases, and 3 bases lay outside the gene matches. Here the CDR3 reads CASSHTSGRAYEQYF. For the CDR3, the DNA is TGCGCCAGCAGCCATACTAGCGGGAGGGCCTACGAGCAGTACTTC.

The sample holds one count of this clone. The gene calls are TRBV2 and TRBJ1-2, with D unclear. Trimming took 7 bases from V and 3 from J, leaving 9 bases between them. CDR3 length equals 12 residues. Per the germline V gene, CDR1 is SNHLY and CDR2 is FYNNEI. This chain's CDR3 is CASMRNDYGYTF. The DNA for the CDR3 is TGTGCCAGCATGAGGAACGACTATGGCTACACCTTC.

The V call is TRBV2, the J call TRBJ2-1, with 8 bases lining up with TRBD2. The ends lost 4 bases at V and 0 bases at J; junction bases unmatched: 2. This CDR3 spans 15 amino acids. Germline assignment: CDR1 SNHLY and CDR2 FYNNEI. The CDR3 bases are TGTGCCAGCAGTGGGGCGGGGGGCTCCTACAATGAGCAGTTCTTC. Translated: CASSGAGGSYNEQFF.

V usage is TRBV2 and J usage is TRBJ1-1, with D unresolved. This CDR3 comprises 13 residues. CDR1 SNHLY and CDR2 FYNNEI come from the germline V gene. The V end was cut by 6 bases, the J end by 5 bases, with 13 bases between. CDR3 protein: CASRFEAGTEAFF. Here the CDR3 DNA reads TGTGCCAGCAGATTTGAAGCGGGAACTGAAGCTTTCTTT.

The rearrangement uses TRBV10-3 and TRBJ1-4; D remains unclear. The CDR3 is 14 amino acids. V lost 10 bases, J lost 6 bases, and 18 bases lay in between. CDR1 ENHRY and CDR2 SYGVKD come from the germline V gene. The CDR3 DNA is TGTGCCACCAAACCAGGACCGAGAGATGAAAAACTGTTTTTT. This sequence encodes CATKPGPRDEKLFF.

This rearrangement joins TRBV20-1 to TRBJ1-4; TRBD1 matches 7 bases. Trimming removed 3 bases from V and 8 bases from J; junction bases left unmatched: 9. Germline V gives CDR1 DFQATT, CDR2 SNEGSKA (reference sequence). The CDR3 contains 14 residues. CDR3 residues: CSASVTGIGEKLFF. CDR3 in DNA: TGCAGTGCTAGTGTGACAGGGATAGGCGAAAAACTGTTTTTT.

The rearrangement uses TRBV5-4 and TRBJ2-4, with 11 bases lining up with TRBD1. Germline-derived CDR1 and CDR2 are SGHNT and YYREEE (reference sequence). The CDR3 consists of 15 residues. Unmatched junction bases numbered 6, after V lost 4 bases and J lost 6 bases. CDR3 sequence (DNA): TGTGCCAGCAGCCACGCCGGGACAGGGGGAAACATTCAGTACTTC. It translates to CASSHAGTGGNIQYF.

As concerns this clone: Other nucleotide sequences from this sample produce the same CDR3. The DNA of the CDR3 is TGTGCCAGCAGTTTCGGGGGGAACACTGAAGCTTTCTTT. Its translation: CASSFGGNTEAFF. This sequence joins TRBV27 and TRBJ1-1; D might be TRBD1 (5 bases). Germline CDR1 reads MNHEY; CDR2 reads SMNVEV (reference sequence). Deletions cut 3 bases from V and 1 base from J, with 6 bases between. This CDR3 has 13 amino acids.